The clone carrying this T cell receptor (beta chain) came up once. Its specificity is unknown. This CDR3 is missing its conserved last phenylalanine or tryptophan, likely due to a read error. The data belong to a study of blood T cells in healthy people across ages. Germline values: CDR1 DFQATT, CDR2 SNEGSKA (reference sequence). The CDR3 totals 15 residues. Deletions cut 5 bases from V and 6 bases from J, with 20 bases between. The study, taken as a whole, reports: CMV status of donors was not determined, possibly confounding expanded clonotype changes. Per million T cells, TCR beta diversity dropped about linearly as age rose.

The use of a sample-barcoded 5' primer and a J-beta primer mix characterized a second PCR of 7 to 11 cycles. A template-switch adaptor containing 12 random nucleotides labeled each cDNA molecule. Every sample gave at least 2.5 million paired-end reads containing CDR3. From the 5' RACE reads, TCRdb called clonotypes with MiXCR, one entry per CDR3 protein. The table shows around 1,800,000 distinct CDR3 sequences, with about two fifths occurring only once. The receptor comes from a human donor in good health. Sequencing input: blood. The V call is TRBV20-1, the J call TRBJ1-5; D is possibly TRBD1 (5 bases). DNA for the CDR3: TGCAGTGCTCCGATCGGACCGACAGCCCCTCAGCCCCAGCATGTT. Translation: CSAPIGPTAPQPQHV.